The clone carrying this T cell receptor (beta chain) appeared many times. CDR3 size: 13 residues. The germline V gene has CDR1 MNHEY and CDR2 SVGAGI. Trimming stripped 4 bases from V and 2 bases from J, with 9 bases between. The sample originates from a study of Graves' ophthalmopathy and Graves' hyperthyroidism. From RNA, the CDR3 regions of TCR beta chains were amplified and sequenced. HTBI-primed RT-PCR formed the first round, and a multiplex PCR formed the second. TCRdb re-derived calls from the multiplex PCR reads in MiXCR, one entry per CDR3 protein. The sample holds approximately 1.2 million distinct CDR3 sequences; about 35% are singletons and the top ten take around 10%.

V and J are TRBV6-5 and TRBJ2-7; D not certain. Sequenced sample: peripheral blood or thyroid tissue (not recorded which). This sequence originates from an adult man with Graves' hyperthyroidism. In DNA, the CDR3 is TGTGCCAGCAGTTCAGCCCCAACCTACGAGCAGTACTTC. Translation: CASSSAPTYEQYF.